The 6 T cell receptor beta chains in this list originate from one sample, sequenced in a study of T cells after yellow fever vaccination. MiXCR was run by TCRdb on the 5' RACE reads, yielding one entry per CDR3 protein. Of about 260,000 distinct CDR3 sequences in the sample, under 15% were seen once. This material consisted of CD4+ T cells sorted from PBMCs, taken 45 days after the yellow fever booster vaccination. The source of these receptors is a man aged 25-45 years who received the YFV17D yellow fever vaccine.

The chain recombines TRBV5-1 with TRBJ2-3, with a tentative D call TRBD1 (6 bases). Germline V CDR1 and CDR2: SGHRS, YFSETQ. V was cut by 7 bases and J by 4 bases, with 13 bases left in between. The CDR3 totals 13 residues. Here the CDR3 DNA reads TGCGCCAGCTACAGGGAAGGCCCAGATACGCAGTATTTT. It codes for CASYREGPDTQYF.

This clonotype was recorded a few times. V is TRBV27 and J is TRBJ2-7; tentatively, D is TRBD1 (5 bases). In germline, CDR1 is MNHEY, CDR2 SMNVEV (reference sequence). This CDR3 is 14 amino acids long. Trimming left V 5 bases short and J 4 bases short, with 15 bases between. CDR3 amino acids: CASSPPGAIYEQYF. The DNA of the CDR3 is TGTGCCAGCAGTCCCCCTGGGGCTATTTACGAGCAGTACTTC.

This clonotype has a handful of counts. The chain has TRBV7-8 and TRBJ2-1; the match to TRBD1 covers 11 bases. With 3 bases clipped from V and 0 bases from J, the junction kept 4 bases outside the gene matches. The germline V gene encodes CDR1 SGHVS and CDR2 FQNEAQ. There are 17 residues in the CDR3. Here the CDR3 reads CASSFWTGGRSYNEQFF. The DNA for the CDR3 is TGTGCCAGCAGCTTCTGGACAGGGGGCCGCTCCTACAATGAGCAGTTCTTC.

V is TRBV3-1 and J is TRBJ2-1; 8 positions match TRBD1. V trimming: 3 bases; J trimming: 8 bases; junction bases outside the gene matches: 3. From germline, CDR1 is LGHDT and CDR2 YNNKEL (reference sequence). There are 13 residues in the CDR3. This CDR3 reads CASSHGTGHEQFF. CDR3 coding DNA: TGTGCCAGCAGCCACGGGACAGGTCATGAGCAGTTCTTC.

This clonotype has only a few counts. The chain is built from TRBV20-1 and TRBJ2-5; D may match TRBD1 or TRBD2 (5 bases each). With 3 bases removed from V and 5 bases from J, the gap between germline ends came to 10 bases. The CDR3 extends over 12 amino acids. Germline CDR1 reads DFQATT; CDR2 reads SNEGSKA (reference sequence). The CDR3 DNA follows: TGCAGTGCTAGGAGGGGTCCTGAGACCCAGTACTTC. This sequence encodes CSARRGPETQYF.

V gene TRBV7-2 combines with J gene TRBJ2-4; no reliable D call. The ends were cut back, 0 bases at V and 0 bases at J, with 12 bases in the middle. The CDR3 is 17 residues long. Germline CDR1 reads SGHTA; CDR2 reads FQGNSA. In DNA form, the CDR3 reads TGTGCCAGCAGCTTAGCTTTCACGCGGTTAGCCAAAAACATTCAGTACTTC. Protein sequence: CASSLAFTRLAKNIQYF.